Described below is a single T cell receptor (beta chain) sequence and its context. Per the original data handling: For nucleated cells, counts were estimated from reference gene primer amplification. Sequencing was performed with immunoSEQ multiplex PCR; in TCRdb, only in-frame clones are kept and a portion is missing. That table gives V, J and clone size, and the DNA gave D and trimming. The sample yields 100,000 to 110,000 clones, 70% to 80% seen once. The data were taken from a study of blood T cell repertoires in COVID-19. Study-level information: Sources were T cells, B-cell-depleted T cells, or PBMCs; the material itself was cDNA or gDNA.

The CDR3 contains 13 residues. Deletions cut 3 bases from V and 11 bases from J, with 16 bases between. This chain uses TRBV12-3 or TRBV12-4 with TRBJ1-1, with D possibly being TRBD1 (6 bases). Source material: peripheral blood. This clonotype was sampled from a woman in her seventies with acute or convalescent COVID-19. The CDR3 nucleotides read TGTGCCAGCAGTTTCGGCAGGGGTGTCCCGGCTTTCTTT. Translated, it gives CASSFGRGVPAFF.